The 10 T cell receptor beta chains in this list originate from one sample, sequenced in a study of cytomegalovirus exposure and HLA in healthy donors. TCRdb keeps only in-frame clones here, not all; method: immunoSEQ multiplex PCR. Of 120,000 to 150,000 clones in the sample, roughly 81% were seen once. Sequencing used PBMCs. The origin of the receptors is a young woman in good health and CMV-seronegative.

The chain carries TRBV19 and TRBJ1-1; perhaps TRBD1 as D (6 bases). V gave up 0 bases and J gave up 9 bases, with 17 bases separating them. Germline V gives CDR1 LNHDA, CDR2 SQIVND (reference sequence). The CDR3 loop spans 15 amino acids. In nucleotides, the CDR3 is TGTGCCAGTAGTATAGATGGAGGCTACAGGGTGAAAGCTTTCTTT. Amino acid sequence: CASSIDGGYRVKAFF.

The rearrangement links TRBV7-2 to TRBJ2-7, with a possible D match to TRBD1 (6 bases). The length of the CDR3 is 17 residues. Germline values: CDR1 SGHTA, CDR2 FQGNSA. Trimming took off 4 bases at V and 2 bases at J, with 21 bases between the two ends. The CDR3 region is CASSYRGGGAAAYEQYF. The CDR3 nucleotides are TGTGCCAGCAGCTATAGAGGGGGTGGGGCAGCGGCCTACGAGCAGTACTTC.

Here the CDR3 reads CASSLEAGVNTEAFF. CDR3 bases: TGCGCCAGCAGCTTGGAGGCAGGGGTGAACACTGAAGCTTTCTTT. The chain combines TRBV5-1 with TRBJ1-1; a weak D match, TRBD1 (6 bases). The CDR3 extends over 15 amino acids. Germline lookup yields CDR1 SGHRS and CDR2 YFSETQ. Trimming shortened V by 0 bases and J by 0 bases, and 9 bases separated the two germline ends.

This rearrangement joins TRBV4-1 to TRBJ1-1; D remains ambiguous. Germline CDR1 and CDR2: MGHRA and YSYEKL. The V and J ends lost 3 bases and 3 bases respectively, with 14 bases between them. The CDR3 consists of 15 residues. The CDR3 loop is CASSQEVWGDTEAFF. The DNA of the CDR3 is TGCGCCAGCAGCCAGGAGGTTTGGGGTGACACTGAAGCTTTCTTT.

The chain links TRBV10-3 to TRBJ1-2; 7 nucleotides align to TRBD1. V lost 6 bases and J lost 2; bases outside the gene matches: 9. This CDR3 comprises 15 residues. CDR1 and CDR2 from the germline V gene are ENHRY and SYGVKD. The CDR3, as DNA: TGTGCCATCAGCCCGAGTCGACAGGGAAACTATGGCTACACCTTC. This gives the protein CAISPSRQGNYGYTF.

This clone has more than one count but fewer than ten. The chain is built from TRBV2 and TRBJ1-2; no definite D call. Trimming cost V 4 bases and J 2 bases, with 8 bases left between them. From germline, CDR1 is SNHLY and CDR2 FYNNEI. CDR3 length: 13 residues. Here the CDR3 reads CASSVATNYGYTF. CDR3 in DNA: TGTGCCAGCAGTGTAGCCACAAACTATGGCTACACCTTC. Combining the CDR3 with reference TRBV2 and TRBJ1-2 gives the whole variable domain EPEVTQTPSHQVTQMGQEVILRCVPISNHLYFYWYRQILGQKVEFLVSFYNNEISEKSEIFDDQFSVERPDGSNFTLKIRSTKLEDSAMYFCASSVATNYGYTFGSGTRLTVV.

This clone was detected once. Compared with germline, one end of the junction differs, possibly owing to a read error. The genes are TRBV9 and TRBJ2-5; the match to TRBD2 covers 7 bases. Germline values: CDR1 SGDLS, CDR2 YYNGEE. CDR3 length equals 15 residues. CDR3 nucleotide sequence: TGTGCCAGCAGCGTAGCGGGGGGTCTCCATGAGAGCCAGTACTTC. The encoded protein is CASSVAGGLHESQYF.

The J gene is TRBJ1-2, the V gene TRBV7-2, with D tentatively TRBD1 (5 bases). V gave up 1 base and J gave up 4 bases, with 19 bases separating them. This CDR3 contains 17 residues. Germline CDR1 is SGHTA and CDR2 is FQGNSA. Written as DNA, the CDR3 is TGTGCCAGCAGCTTAGTTGGGGGGATAGGCTCAAGCTATGGCTACACCTTC. It specifies CASSLVGGIGSSYGYTF.

The V gene is TRBV9, the J gene TRBJ2-1, with 10 bases identical to TRBD2. The J segment lost 6 bases and the V segment lost 7 bases, leaving 10 bases of the junction unmatched. Germline values: CDR1 SGDLS, CDR2 YYNGEE. This CDR3 is built from 15 residues. The chain's CDR3 is CASSSLAGFGNEQFF. DNA of the CDR3: TGTGCCAGCTCGTCACTAGCGGGATTCGGCAATGAGCAGTTCTTC.

This chain links TRBV5-1 with TRBJ1-6; D gene unclear. Per germline, CDR1 SGHRS and CDR2 YFSETQ. This CDR3 spans 16 amino acids. The V end lost 5 bases, the J end lost 0 bases, and 12 bases lay between the germline ends. The CDR3 loop is CASSMVGSSYNSPLHF. CDR3 in DNA: TGCGCCAGCAGTATGGTAGGGAGCTCCTATAATTCACCCCTCCACTTT.